These T cell receptor beta chains were read from a single sample in a study of shared clonotypes between healthy human individuals. Libraries were prepared by immunoSEQ multiplex PCR; TCRdb keeps only in-frame clonotypes and omits some of them. Of about 340,000 clones listed, less than 75% are singletons. The sequencing sample was made of memory CD4+ T cells sorted from blood. The receptors stem from a man aged 25-45 years in good health. Both conserved end residues are part of each CDR3. Fields, in order: D gene, V gene, J gene, CDR3 protein. A D gene is named only where the DNA matches it firmly.

D: NA; V: TRBV5-1; J: TRBJ2-5; CDR3: CASSLESARETQYF
D: NA; V: TRBV7-2; J: TRBJ2-6; CDR3: CASSLGHGFGANVLTF
D: NA; V: TRBV7-2; J: TRBJ2-2; CDR3: CASSLVSAPNTGELFF
D: NA; V: TRBV7-2; J: NA; CDR3: CASSLEPRANFYEQYF
D: NA; V: TRBV10-3; J: TRBJ1-2; CDR3: CAMLDTTEGYGYTF
D: NA; V: TRBV29-1; J: TRBJ1-1; CDR3: CSVGWAGPNTEAFF
D: TRBD2; V: TRBV29-1; J: TRBJ2-1; CDR3: CSVKIAGGVGNEQFF
D: TRBD2; V: TRBV5-1; J: TRBJ2-5; CDR3: CASSWEGETQYF
D: NA; V: TRBV7-2; J: TRBJ2-1; CDR3: CASNREREDNEQFF
D: NA; V: TRBV2; J: TRBJ2-3; CDR3: CASMRDRTDTQYF
D: NA; V: TRBV5-1; J: TRBJ1-1; CDR3: CASSAGPDTEAFF
D: NA; V: TRBV28; J: TRBJ2-7; CDR3: CASSPATGTPYEQYF
D: TRBD2; V: TRBV5-6; J: TRBJ2-7; CDR3: CASTPSGGSEQYF
D: TRBD2; V: TRBV10-1; J: TRBJ2-1; CDR3: CASPGASGSQGCSYNEQFF
D: TRBD1; V: TRBV10-3; J: TRBJ1-1; CDR3: CAIRWTGEYTEAFF
D: NA; V: TRBV19; J: TRBJ1-2; CDR3: CASSMPVYGYTF
D: NA; V: TRBV6-1; J: TRBJ2-1; CDR3: CASSEINEQFF
D: NA; V: TRBV18; J: TRBJ1-5; CDR3: CASSRSGTPNQPQHF
D: NA; V: TRBV10-3; J: TRBJ2-5; CDR3: CAISDRAGETQYF
D: TRBD1; V: TRBV6-6; J: TRBJ1-5; CDR3: CASSRTGDDQPQHF
D: NA; V: TRBV11-2; J: TRBJ2-2; CDR3: CASSSLAGGELFF
D: NA; V: TRBV5-1; J: TRBJ1-1; CDR3: CASSLASGAATEAFF
D: NA; V: TRBV7-3; J: TRBJ2-1; CDR3: CASSLIVGSNEQFF
D: NA; V: TRBV28; J: TRBJ1-2; CDR3: CATQLPTDYGYTF
D: NA; V: TRBV2; J: TRBJ2-1; CDR3: CASSDNGEIGEQFF
D: TRBD2; V: TRBV2; J: TRBJ2-1; CDR3: CASTGTSGSHEQFF
D: TRBD2; V: TRBV5-4; J: TRBJ2-1; CDR3: CASSPSTSGTSNEQFF
D: TRBD2; V: TRBV15; J: TRBJ2-3; CDR3: CATMSGLAGGPGSDTQYF
D: NA; V: TRBV4-1; J: TRBJ2-1; CDR3: CASSQTKFGGNEQFF
D: TRBD1; V: TRBV27; J: TRBJ1-6; CDR3: CASSFKSRGLGYNSPLHF
D: NA; V: TRBV29-1; J: TRBJ2-1; CDR3: CSVVQYNEQFF
D: NA; V: TRBV7-9; J: TRBJ1-2; CDR3: CASTQGGQYYGYTF
D: TRBD1; V: TRBV5-4; J: TRBJ2-1; CDR3: CASRVDRGAYNEQFF
D: NA; V: TRBV29-1; J: TRBJ2-6; CDR3: CSVEESSGANVLTF
D: NA; V: TRBV29-1; J: TRBJ1-2; CDR3: CSVAPGSANYGYTF
D: NA; V: TRBV28; J: TRBJ1-2; CDR3: CASSPGRNYGYTF
D: TRBD2; V: TRBV9; J: TRBJ2-5; CDR3: CASSVGVLAGDGVETQYF
D: TRBD1; V: TRBV28; J: TRBJ1-2; CDR3: CASSLGGGVRYGYTF
D: NA; V: TRBV19; J: TRBJ2-2; CDR3: CASSISYTIGGELFF
D: NA; V: TRBV9; J: TRBJ2-5; CDR3: CASSVGSGTWETQYF
D: NA; V: TRBV7-3; J: TRBJ1-5; CDR3: CASSEGENQPQHF
D: TRBD2; V: TRBV6-5; J: TRBJ2-1; CDR3: CASRRLAGGSNEQFF
D: NA; V: TRBV5-6; J: TRBJ2-1; CDR3: CASSLDVSFGNEQFF
D: NA; V: TRBV28; J: TRBJ1-5; CDR3: CASSFPGANQPQHF
D: TRBD1; V: TRBV4-3; J: TRBJ2-7; CDR3: CASSQSTPGIRDRTYEQYF
D: TRBD1; V: TRBV5-1; J: TRBJ1-3; CDR3: CASSLGDRVTGNTIYF
D: TRBD2; V: TRBV5-1; J: TRBJ2-3; CDR3: CASSLVGGSGIDTQYF
D: NA; V: TRBV6-1; J: TRBJ2-7; CDR3: CASSELRQGLSEQYF
D: NA; V: TRBV19; J: TRBJ2-3; CDR3: CASSIVRWTDTQYF
D: TRBD1; V: TRBV18; J: TRBJ1-1; CDR3: CATRGGGPNTEAFF
D: NA; V: TRBV28; J: TRBJ1-1; CDR3: CASTSGTKGTEAFF